This T cell receptor (beta chain) is drawn from a study of tumor-infiltrating lymphocytes in primary liver carcinoma. Whole-study context: Surgical resection was the treatment these patients received for primary liver carcinoma. Enrolled patients were male and female, aged 30 to 69 years. Productive TCRbeta read yields ran from roughly 3.9 to 6.8 million per sample and were similar between tissues. Whole-study results and caveats: With p = 0.039, the top-250-clone fraction in tumors significantly exceeded that in blood.

Out of unsorted whole blood came the blood RNA, and germline DNA was extracted as well. Total RNA amounting to 450 to 500 ng was the source from which TCR beta cDNA was made with a constant-region primer. Libraries of TCR beta came from three nested multiplex PCR rounds with slightly modified ARM-PCR. Both of the initial two PCR rounds ran for around 9 cycles and employed TRBV1-TRBV30 forward primers alongside a C-beta reverse primer. TCRdb called the multiplex PCR reads again in MiXCR, with one record for every CDR3 protein. Of about 300,000 distinct CDR3 sequences in the sample, 50% to 70% were seen once. This clonotype was seen more than once but under ten times. Its target is unknown. The CDR3 runs to 17 residues. CDR1 SGHKS and CDR2 YYEKEE come from the germline V gene (reference sequence). V lost 0 bases to trimming and J lost 6 bases; unmatched junction nucleotides: 5.

The chain is built from TRBV5-5 and TRBJ2-1; the match to TRBD2 covers 14 bases. Sequences were obtained from peripheral blood. This receptor was identified in a man aged 40-49 years with primary liver carcinoma and hepatitis B virus infection. Here the CDR3 DNA reads TGTGCCAGCAGCTTGGGGCCGGGACTAGCGGGAGCCAATGAGCAGTTCTTC. Its protein product is CASSLGPGLAGANEQFF.